These 6 T cell receptor beta chains originate from one sample sequenced in a study of cytomegalovirus exposure and HLA in healthy donors. Use of 60 Vbeta and 13 Jbeta primers characterized the PCR. The data were produced by immunoSEQ multiplex PCR, yet TCRdb's version contains in-frame clones alone and is incomplete. The sample lists 160,000 or so clones; 80% were seen once. Sequences were obtained from PBMCs. These receptor sequences come from a young man in good health and CMV-seronegative.

The chain couples TRBV4-3 to TRBJ2-1; D not certain. The CDR3 has 16 residues. Deletions cut 1 base from V and 7 bases from J, with 17 bases between. Germline V gives CDR1 LGHNA, CDR2 YSLEER. The CDR3 DNA follows: TGCGCCAGCAGCCAAGGCCCGGCGGCCGGTGCGAATGAGCAGTTCTTC. It is translated as CASSQGPAAGANEQFF.

The chain recombines TRBV28 with TRBJ2-7; tentative D call: TRBD2 (5 bases). The length of the CDR3 is 12 residues. Germline-derived CDR1 and CDR2 are MDHEN and SYDVKM. Trimming shortened V by 9 bases and J by 5 bases, and 14 bases separated the two germline ends. The CDR3 spells CASFSSIHEQYF. CDR3 DNA: TGTGCCAGTTTTTCTAGCATCCACGAGCAGTACTTC.

This chain connects TRBV10-1 to TRBJ2-7; possibly TRBD1 for D (5 bases). Trimming removed 3 bases at V and 0 bases at J, with 9 bases between. The germline CDR1 and CDR2 sequences are WNHNN and SYGVQD (reference sequence). The CDR3 has 14 residues. Here the CDR3 reads CASSDRQGSYEQYF. As DNA, the CDR3 is TGCGCCAGCAGTGATAGGCAGGGCTCCTACGAGCAGTACTTC.

This CDR3 reads CASRHTRNNQPQHF. In DNA, the CDR3 is TGTGCCAGCAGGCACACAAGAAACAATCAGCCCCAGCATTTT. V usage is TRBV6-6 and J usage is TRBJ1-5; no clear D gene. The CDR3 sequence is 14 residues long. CDR1 MNHNY and CDR2 SVGAGI come from the germline V gene (reference sequence). Trimming removed 6 bases from V and 3 bases from J, with 12 bases in between.

The CDR3 is CASSTATGEGSYEQYF. Here the CDR3 DNA reads TGTGCCAGTAGTACTGCGACGGGAGAAGGCTCCTACGAGCAGTACTTC. The chain has TRBV19 and TRBJ2-7; D may be TRBD2 (6 bases). CDR3 length: 16 amino acids. CDR1 LNHDA and CDR2 SQIVND come from the germline V gene (reference sequence). Between the trimmed V and J ends, which lost 4 bases and 0 bases, there was a span of 16 bases.

This clone was seen only a few times. The CDR3 DNA follows: TGCACCAGCAGCCAGACGGGACTAGCGACAGATACGCAGTATTTT. As protein: CTSSQTGLATDTQYF. This chain links TRBV1 with TRBJ2-3; the D segment call TRBD2 is taken from the table without a DNA check. TRBV1 is shown as a pseudogene. CDR3 length equals 15 residues.